The T cell receptor (beta chain) under discussion was sequenced for a study of T cell repertoires in cytomegalovirus infection. Study summary: Recently described HLA-C-restricted plus well-studied HLA-B-restricted CMV epitopes were used. Matching HLA type, along with CMV infection, was indicated by public TCR beta signatures.

This clonotype was seen a few times. Its target is unknown. CDR3 length equals 16 residues. V was clipped by 0 bases and J by 3 bases; unmatched bases: 5. CDR1 is MRHNA and CDR2 is SNTAGT in the germline V gene. Via MiXCR, TCRdb re-called the reads, giving one row per CDR3 protein. Here the sample spans 100,000 to 120,000 distinct CDR3 sequences, around 30% being singletons. Overall study results and limits: In two of eight donors, the top clonotype was HLA-C-restricted CMV-specific.

The clonotype was recovered from a human donor in good health (CMV status not recorded). Some clones in this sample may be carry-over from other donors' samples. The chain couples TRBV6-4 to TRBJ2-3, with 8 bases identical to TRBD2. Sample: CD8+ T cells from cultured PBMCs, taken from culture after CMV antigen stimulation. This CDR3 is CASSDSSGGGTDTQYF. In DNA, the CDR3 is TGTGCCAGCAGTGACTCGAGCGGGGGAGGAACAGATACGCAGTATTTT.